The next 15 T cell receptor beta chains were all read from a single sample in a study of T cells expressing NK-cell markers. Reprocessing the 5' RACE reads, TCRdb reports a single entry for every CDR3 protein and omits DNA. The table for this sample gives approximately 420,000 distinct CDR3 sequences. Material for sequencing was blood T cells: a sorted CD56 or NKG2C T cell subset, CD4+ or CD8+ T cells, or bulk PBMC T cells (not recorded which). These receptors came from a woman aged 50 to 60 in good health.

The V and J genes are TRBV7-9 and TRBJ2-1; absent DNA, TCRdb's TRBD2 call cannot be checked. The CDR3 spans 12 residues. Germline V lookup: CDR1 SEHNR, CDR2 FQNEAQ (reference sequence). The CDR3 loop reads CASKGTINEQFF.

The chain combines TRBV10-3 with TRBJ2-7; TCRdb designates TRBD2, a call that cannot be tested without DNA. The V gene's germline CDR1 is ENHRY and CDR2 SYGVKD. The CDR3 is made up of 16 amino acids. CDR3 in amino acids: CAISESVGRKAYEQYF.

CDR3 protein: CSARVDRGSYEQYF. This sequence joins TRBV20-1 and TRBJ2-7. Germline assignment: CDR1 DFQATT and CDR2 SNEGSKA (reference sequence). CDR3 length: 14 amino acids.

The CDR3: CSVLKTETQYF. The chain uses TRBV29-1 and TRBJ2-5. The CDR3 sequence is 11 residues long. CDR1 is SQVTM and CDR2 is ANQGSEA in the germline V gene.

J is TRBJ2-3 and V is TRBV12-3 or TRBV12-4; TCRdb picks TRBD2, but there is no DNA to check that call. The CDR3 loop spans 15 amino acids. CDR3 protein: CASTLGGGSSDTQYF.

The CDR3 is CASSETGRRDEAFF. The rearrangement links TRBV6-5 to TRBJ1-1; TCRdb's assignment of TRBD1 cannot be checked, as there is no DNA. This CDR3 has 14 amino acids. The germline V gene has CDR1 MNHEY and CDR2 SVGAGI.

The chain recombines TRBV5-1 with TRBJ1-6; TCRdb returns TRBD1, unconfirmable since there is no DNA. CDR3 size: 14 residues. From germline, CDR1 is SGHRS and CDR2 YFSETQ. CDR3 sequence: CASSLLRGDSPLHF.

J is TRBJ2-1 and V is TRBV19. The CDR3 sequence is 18 residues long. The germline V gene has CDR1 LNHDA and CDR2 SQIVND (reference sequence). The CDR3: CASSIGQGFRGPTNEQFF.

The V and J genes are TRBV6-6 and TRBJ1-3. In germline, CDR1 is MNHNY, CDR2 SVGAGI (reference sequence). This CDR3 contains 15 residues. The CDR3 reads CASSTWGAGKNTIYF.

The chain employs TRBV5-4 and TRBJ2-5; TCRdb returns TRBD2, unconfirmable since there is no DNA. Per the germline V gene, CDR1 is SGHNT and CDR2 is YYREEE (reference sequence). The CDR3 loop spans 15 amino acids. The CDR3 loop reads CASSSGLAGEETQYF.

The chain employs TRBV3-1 and TRBJ2-5; checking the TCRdb D call of TRBD2 is not possible without DNA. Per the germline V gene, CDR1 is LGHDT and CDR2 is YNNKEL (reference sequence). This CDR3 region has 16 residues. The CDR3 region is CASSQELAGIEETQYF.

This sequence joins TRBV3-1 and TRBJ1-1. There are 17 residues in the CDR3. The germline V gene has CDR1 LGHDT and CDR2 YNNKEL (reference sequence). This CDR3 reads CASSPKGFISSGTEAFF.

The chain carries TRBV29-1 and TRBJ2-2; the TCRdb call, TRBD2, lacks DNA for checking. The CDR3 loop spans 15 amino acids. Germline V CDR1 and CDR2: SQVTM, ANQGSEA. The CDR3 here is CSVANLAGETGELFF.

The J gene is TRBJ2-7, the V gene TRBV20-1; TCRdb proposes TRBD2, but this gene call is untestable without DNA. Germline-derived CDR1 and CDR2 are DFQATT and SNEGSKA (reference sequence). This CDR3 region has 16 residues. The CDR3: CSATRTSENLSYEQYF.

V is TRBV5-1 and J is TRBJ2-1; TCRdb designates TRBD2, a call that cannot be tested without DNA. The CDR3 has 17 amino acids. Germline assignment: CDR1 SGHRS and CDR2 YFSETQ. CDR3: CASSPGPSGIPYNEQFF. The whole variable domain, remainder taken from reference TRBV5-1 and TRBJ2-1, is KAGVTQTPRYLIKTRGQQVTLSCSPISGHRSVSWYQQTPGQGLQFLFEYFSETQRNKGNFPGRFSGRQFSNSRSEMNVSTLELGDSALYLCASSPGPSGIPYNEQFFGPGTRLTVL.